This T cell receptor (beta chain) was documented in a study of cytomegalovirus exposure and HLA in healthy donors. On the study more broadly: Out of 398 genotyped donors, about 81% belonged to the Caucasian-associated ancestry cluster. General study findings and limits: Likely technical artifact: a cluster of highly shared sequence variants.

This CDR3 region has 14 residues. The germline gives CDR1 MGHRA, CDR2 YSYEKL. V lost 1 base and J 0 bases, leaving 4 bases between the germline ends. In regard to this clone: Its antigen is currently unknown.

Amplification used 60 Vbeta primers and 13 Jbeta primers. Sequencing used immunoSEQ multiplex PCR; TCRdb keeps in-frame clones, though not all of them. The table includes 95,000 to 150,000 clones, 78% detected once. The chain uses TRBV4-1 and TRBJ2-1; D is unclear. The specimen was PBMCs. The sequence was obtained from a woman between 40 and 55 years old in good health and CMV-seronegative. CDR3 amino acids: CASSQVRSYNEQFF. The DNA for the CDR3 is TGCGCCAGCAGCCAAGTCCGCTCCTACAATGAGCAGTTCTTC.